The clone carrying this T cell receptor beta chain has a single count. The data belong to a study of blood T cells in healthy people across ages. Per individual sample, total RNA of at least 5.5 micrograms was extracted. A sample-barcoded 5' primer and a J-beta primer mix were used in a second PCR of roughly 6 to 11 cycles. Each cDNA molecule received a tag from a template-switch adaptor that had 12 random nucleotides. TCRdb re-called the 5' RACE reads with MiXCR, one entry per CDR3 protein. The table records 650,000 to 950,000 distinct CDR3 sequences, roughly 44% of them present only once. Sequenced material: blood. The TCR originated in a man aged 55 to 70 in good health.

CDR3 sequence: CSVEGDRWPSSYDEQYF. CDR3 nucleotide sequence: TGCAGCGTTGAAGGGGACAGGTGGCCGAGCTCCTACGATGAGCAGTACTTC. This chain joins TRBV29-1 and TRBJ2-1; 8 nucleotides match TRBD1. The J call is uncertain, as TRBJ2-7 better fits the DNA end. Germline lookup yields CDR1 SQVTM and CDR2 ANQGSEA. This CDR3 has 17 residues.